This T cell receptor beta chain stems from a study of graft-versus-host responses after intestinal transplantation. Study-wide results and caveats: Early post-transplant HvG declines showed an association with peak circulating GvH clone levels.

As concerns this clone: Its specificity is unknown.

The junction had 6 bases not matched to a gene; V was cut back by 3 bases and J by 7 bases. The CDR3 totals 14 residues. Germline V gives CDR1 MDHEN, CDR2 SYDVKM. Assay: immunoSEQ multiplex PCR; the TCRdb copy retains only in-frame clones and omits some. The table has some 79,000 clones, roughly 89% seen once. The TCR comes from a human donor who received an intestinal transplant. The material was unstimulated CD4+ T cells sorted from spleen or lymph node cells, obtained before intestinal transplant. The V call is TRBV28, the J call TRBJ2-7; 10 bases match TRBD2. The CDR3 protein is CASSFLAGAGEQYF. As DNA, the CDR3 is TGTGCCAGCAGTTTCCTAGCGGGAGCAGGAGAGCAGTACTTC.